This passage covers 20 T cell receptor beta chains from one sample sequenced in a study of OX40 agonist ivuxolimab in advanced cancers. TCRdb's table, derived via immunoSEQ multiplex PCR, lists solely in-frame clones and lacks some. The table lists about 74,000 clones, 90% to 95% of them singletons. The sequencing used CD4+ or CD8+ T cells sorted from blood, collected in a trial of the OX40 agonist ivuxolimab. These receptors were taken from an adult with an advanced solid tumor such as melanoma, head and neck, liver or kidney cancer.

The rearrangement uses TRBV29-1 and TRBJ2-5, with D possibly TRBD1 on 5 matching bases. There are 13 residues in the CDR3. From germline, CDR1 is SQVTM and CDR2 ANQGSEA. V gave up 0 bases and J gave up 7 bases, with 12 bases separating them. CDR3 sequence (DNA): TGCAGCGTTGAAGATCAGGGTTTTCCGACCCAGTACTTC. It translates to CSVEDQGFPTQYF. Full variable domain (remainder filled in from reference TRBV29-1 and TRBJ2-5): SAVISQKPSRDICQRGTSLTIQCQVDSQVTMMFWYRQQPGQSLTLIATANQGSEATYESGFVIDKFPISRPNLTFSTLTVSNMSPEDSSIYLCSVEDQGFPTQYFGPGTRLLVL.

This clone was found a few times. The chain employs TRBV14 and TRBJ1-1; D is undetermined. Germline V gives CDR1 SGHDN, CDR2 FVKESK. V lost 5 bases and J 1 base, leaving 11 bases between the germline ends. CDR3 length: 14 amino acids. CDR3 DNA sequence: TGTGCCAGCAGCACAACCGACTGGAACACTGAAGCTTTCTTT. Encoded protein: CASSTTDWNTEAFF.

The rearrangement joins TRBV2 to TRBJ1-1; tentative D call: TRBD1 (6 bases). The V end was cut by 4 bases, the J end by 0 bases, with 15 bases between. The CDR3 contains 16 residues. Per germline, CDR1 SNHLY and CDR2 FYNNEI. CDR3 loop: CASSAVGGALNTEAFF. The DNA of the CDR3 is TGTGCCAGCAGTGCGGTAGGGGGGGCCTTGAACACTGAAGCTTTCTTT.

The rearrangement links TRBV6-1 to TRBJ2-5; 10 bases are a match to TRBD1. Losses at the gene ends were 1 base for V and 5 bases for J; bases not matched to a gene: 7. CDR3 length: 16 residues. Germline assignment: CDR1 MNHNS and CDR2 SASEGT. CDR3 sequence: CASSEETGGTYETQYF. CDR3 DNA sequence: TGTGCCAGCAGTGAAGAGACAGGGGGCACGTATGAGACCCAGTACTTC.

The CDR3 reads CASSQGGGYTF. CDR3 in DNA: TGTGCCAGCAGCCAAGGTGGTGGCTACACCTTC. The V call is TRBV4-2, the J call TRBJ1-2; D ambiguous. From germline, CDR1 is LGHNA and CDR2 YNFKEQ. V lost 1 base, J lost 7 bases, and 4 bases lay in between. CDR3 length: 11 residues.

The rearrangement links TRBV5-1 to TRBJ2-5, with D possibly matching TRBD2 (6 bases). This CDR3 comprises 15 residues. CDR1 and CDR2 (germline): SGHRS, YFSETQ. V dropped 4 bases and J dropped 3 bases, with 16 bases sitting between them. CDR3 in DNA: TGCGCCAGCAGCCCCCGATTCGGAGGGAAAGAGACCCAGTACTTC. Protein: CASSPRFGGKETQYF.

The CDR3 bases are TGTGCCAGCAGTACAGCCACCGGAGTCCCTGTACAGTACTTC. This sequence encodes CASSTATGVPVQYF. This chain connects TRBV6-6 to TRBJ2-7; D not certain. The CDR3 has 14 amino acids. V lost 5 bases to trimming and J lost 10 bases, with 21 bases between them. Germline CDR1 is MNHNY and CDR2 is SVGAGI (reference sequence).

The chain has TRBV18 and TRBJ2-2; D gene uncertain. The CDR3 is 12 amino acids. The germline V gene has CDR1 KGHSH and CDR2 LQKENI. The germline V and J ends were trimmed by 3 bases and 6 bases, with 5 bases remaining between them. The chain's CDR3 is CASSPEAGELFF. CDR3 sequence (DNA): TGTGCCAGCTCACCCGAAGCCGGGGAGCTGTTTTTT.

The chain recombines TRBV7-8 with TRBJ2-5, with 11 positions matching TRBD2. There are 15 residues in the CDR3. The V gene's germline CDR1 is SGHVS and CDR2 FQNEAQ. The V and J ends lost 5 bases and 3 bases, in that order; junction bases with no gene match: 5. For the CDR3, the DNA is TGTGCCAGCAGCATACCGGGACTAGCGGAAGAGACCCAGTACTTC. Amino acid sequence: CASSIPGLAEETQYF.

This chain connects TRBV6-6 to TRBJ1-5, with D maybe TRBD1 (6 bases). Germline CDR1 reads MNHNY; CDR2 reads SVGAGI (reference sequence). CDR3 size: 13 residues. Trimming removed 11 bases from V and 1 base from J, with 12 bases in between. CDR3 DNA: TGTGCCGTTGCGAGGGGGAGCAATCAGCCCCAGCATTTT. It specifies CAVARGSNQPQHF.

CDR3: CASSLGPHSYEQYF. The DNA of the CDR3 is TGTGCCAGCAGTTTAGGACCGCACTCCTACGAGCAGTACTTC. The chain uses TRBV27 and TRBJ2-7; D is undetermined. The CDR3 contains 14 residues. Germline V gene sequence: CDR1 MNHEY, CDR2 SMNVEV (reference sequence). V lost 2 bases, J lost 0 bases, and 8 bases lay in between.

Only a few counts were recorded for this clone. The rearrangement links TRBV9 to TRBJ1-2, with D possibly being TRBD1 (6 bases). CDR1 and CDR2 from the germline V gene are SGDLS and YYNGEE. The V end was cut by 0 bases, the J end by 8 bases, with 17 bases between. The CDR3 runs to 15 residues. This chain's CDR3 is CASSVGDTGGAGYTF. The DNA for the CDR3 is TGTGCCAGCAGCGTAGGGGACACGGGAGGAGCAGGCTACACCTTC.

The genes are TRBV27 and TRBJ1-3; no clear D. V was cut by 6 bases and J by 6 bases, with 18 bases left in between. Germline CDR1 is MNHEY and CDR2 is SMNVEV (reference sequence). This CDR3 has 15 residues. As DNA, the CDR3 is TGTGCCAGCAGCCCACTATTCTCTCCGGAAAACACCATATATTTT. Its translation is CASSPLFSPENTIYF.

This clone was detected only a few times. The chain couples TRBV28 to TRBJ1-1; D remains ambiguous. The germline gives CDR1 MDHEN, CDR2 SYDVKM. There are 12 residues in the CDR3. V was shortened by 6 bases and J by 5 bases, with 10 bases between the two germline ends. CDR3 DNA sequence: TGTGCCAGCAGGGGTTTTGGGACTGAAGCTTTCTTT. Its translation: CASRGFGTEAFF.

CDR3 nucleotides: TGTGCCAGTAGTCGTCTTGGGACAGGGGGCGAAGCTTTCTTT. Its protein product is CASSRLGTGGEAFF. The J gene is TRBJ1-1, the V gene TRBV19; 12 nucleotides line up with TRBD1. The CDR3 is 14 amino acids. Per the germline V gene, CDR1 is LNHDA and CDR2 is SQIVND (reference sequence). V was pared by 5 bases and J by 8 bases, with 6 bases of the junction left unmatched.

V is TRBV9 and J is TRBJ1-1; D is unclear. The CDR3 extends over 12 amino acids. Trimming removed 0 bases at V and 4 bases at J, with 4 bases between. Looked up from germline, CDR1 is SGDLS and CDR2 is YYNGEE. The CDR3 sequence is CASSVVGTEAFF. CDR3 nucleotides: TGTGCCAGCAGCGTAGTTGGCACTGAAGCTTTCTTT.

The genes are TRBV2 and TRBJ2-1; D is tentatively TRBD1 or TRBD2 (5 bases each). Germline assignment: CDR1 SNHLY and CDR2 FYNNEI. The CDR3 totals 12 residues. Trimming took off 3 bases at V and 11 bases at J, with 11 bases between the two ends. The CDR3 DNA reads TGTGCCAGCAGTGAGTCGGGACCCAAGCAGTTCTTC. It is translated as CASSESGPKQFF.

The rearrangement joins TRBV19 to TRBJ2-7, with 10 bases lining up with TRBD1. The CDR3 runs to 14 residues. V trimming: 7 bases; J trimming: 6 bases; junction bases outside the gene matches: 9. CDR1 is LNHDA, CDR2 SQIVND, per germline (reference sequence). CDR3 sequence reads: CASTPGTGVSEQYF. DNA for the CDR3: TGTGCCAGTACCCCCGGGACAGGGGTCTCCGAGCAGTACTTC.

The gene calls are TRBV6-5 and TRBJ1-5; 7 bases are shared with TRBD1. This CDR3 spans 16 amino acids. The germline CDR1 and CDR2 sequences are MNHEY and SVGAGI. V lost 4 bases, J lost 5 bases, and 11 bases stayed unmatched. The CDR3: CASSSSRDSVDQPQHF. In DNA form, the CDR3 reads TGTGCCAGCAGTTCGTCCCGGGACAGTGTTGATCAGCCCCAGCATTTT.

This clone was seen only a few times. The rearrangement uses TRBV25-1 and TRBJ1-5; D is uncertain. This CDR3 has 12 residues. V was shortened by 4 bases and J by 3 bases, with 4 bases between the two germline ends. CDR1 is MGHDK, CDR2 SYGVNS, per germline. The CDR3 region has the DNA TGTGCCAGCAGTGCGTACAATCAGCCCCAGCATTTT. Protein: CASSAYNQPQHF.